This TCR beta chain was retrieved from a study of persistence of HIV-infected CD4 T cells. At the level of the study: Median time on suppressive ART was seven to nine years. Findings of the study overall: Antigen-responding cells were enriched for degenerate expanded CDR3beta sequences.

The germline V gene has CDR1 LNHDA and CDR2 SQIVND (reference sequence). V lost 5 bases to trimming and J lost 5 bases, with 15 bases between them. The CDR3 totals 14 residues. The immunoSEQ assay was version 4, run in survey mode. Profiling relied on immunoSEQ multiplex PCR, and the TCRdb table lists in-frame clones only, not all of them. The sample shows about 50,000 clones, more than 70% of them seen only once. The stimulus was lysate of CMV-infected fibroblasts, 10 ug/mL. CD40L/CD69 double-negative CD45RO-high memory CD4+ T cells were collected. Donors were HIV-1-infected adults who began suppressive ART during chronic infection. On this clone itself: The antigen is not known.

This material consisted of CD4+ T cells sorted from PBMCs after roughly 18-hour stimulation, taken from a patient who received antiretroviral therapy. The TCR comes from an adult man with HIV who was CMV-seropositive. The chain recombines TRBV19 with TRBJ1-1; D is perhaps TRBD1 (5 bases). DNA of the CDR3: TGTGCCAGTAGTGCGGGACGGCCTGAAACTGAAGCTTTCTTT. Encoded protein: CASSAGRPETEAFF.